One sample yielded the 8 T cell receptor beta chains listed below, sequenced in a study of T-cell reconstitution after alpha-beta-depleted transplantation in children. This sample's TCRbeta library carried unique molecular identifier barcodes. Each CDR3 protein gets one entry after TCRdb re-called the PCR reads with MiXCR. This sample has about 580,000 distinct CDR3 sequences, with 25% to 30% found just once. This material consisted of PBMCs, taken before TCRalphabeta/CD19-depleted stem cell transplant. These TCRs come from a boy under two years old with Wiskott-Aldrich syndrome, due to receive a stem cell transplant.

The rearrangement uses TRBV20-1 and TRBJ2-7, with 9 bases matching TRBD2. CDR1 is DFQATT and CDR2 is SNEGSKA in the germline V gene (reference sequence). V dropped 1 base and J dropped 6; count of bases not matched to a gene: 7. There are 14 residues in the CDR3. The DNA for the CDR3 is TGCAGTGCTAGAGCGGTAGCGGGAGTTCTCGAGCAGTACTTC. Translating gives CSARAVAGVLEQYF.

This clonotype turned up a few times. The chain employs TRBV6-1 and TRBJ1-3; D is ambiguous. Germline CDR1 MNHNS, CDR2 SASEGT. The V end was cut by 5 bases, the J end by 0 bases, with 11 bases between. The CDR3 has 15 amino acids. The DNA of the CDR3 is TGTGCCAGCAGTCCGGACCTGAACTCTGGAAACACCATATATTTT. Protein: CASSPDLNSGNTIYF.

V usage is TRBV27 and J usage is TRBJ2-1; D possibly corresponds to TRBD2 (5 bases). This CDR3 is 14 amino acids long. Trimming took 7 bases from V and 5 from J, leaving 15 bases between them. Germline V lookup: CDR1 MNHEY, CDR2 SMNVEV (reference sequence). The CDR3 region is CASNRAVADNEQFF. The DNA of the CDR3 is TGTGCCAGCAATAGAGCGGTTGCGGACAATGAGCAGTTCTTC.

This clonotype was recorded a few times. The chain uses TRBV4-1 and TRBJ2-1, with 8 bases matching TRBD2. The CDR3 runs to 12 residues. The germline V gene encodes CDR1 MGHRA and CDR2 YSYEKL. V trimming: 5 bases; J trimming: 10 bases; junction bases outside the gene matches: 4. The CDR3 spells CASSFVAGEQFF. For the CDR3, the DNA is TGCGCCAGCAGCTTTGTAGCGGGAGAGCAGTTCTTC.

This clonotype has only a few counts. CDR3 DNA sequence: TGTGCCAGCAGCCTGGACTTAGACACTGAAGCTTTCTTT. It encodes CASSLDLDTEAFF. The chain carries TRBV12-3 or TRBV12-4 and TRBJ1-1; D is unclear. Trimming shortened V by 6 bases and J by 3 bases, and 11 bases separated the two germline ends. The CDR3 runs 13 residues.

The CDR3 DNA sequence: TGCGCCAGCAGTCCTGGACAGGGGCTTATGAGCACAGATACGCAGTATTTT. It yields the protein CASSPGQGLMSTDTQYF. V usage is TRBV5-1 and J usage is TRBJ2-3; 9 bases match TRBD1. The CDR3 loop spans 17 amino acids. With 5 bases clipped from V and 0 bases from J, the junction kept 10 bases outside the gene matches. Germline V gene lookup returns CDR1 SGHRS and CDR2 YFSETQ.

In its sample, this clonotype was seen once. The rearrangement joins TRBV20-1 to TRBJ1-2; D gene uncertain. The CDR3 loop spans 12 amino acids. V was trimmed by 7 bases and J by 6 bases, leaving 15 bases between them. Looked up from germline, CDR1 is DFQATT and CDR2 is SNEGSKA (reference sequence). CDR3 coding DNA: TGCAGTGTTAGCAAGGGTGTCCATGGCTACACCTTC. Translating it yields CSVSKGVHGYTF.

The chain links TRBV5-1 to TRBJ2-3, with a possible D match to TRBD2 (5 bases). The V gene lost 0 bases and the J gene lost 5 bases, with 10 bases spanning the gap. Germline values: CDR1 SGHRS, CDR2 YFSETQ. This CDR3 spans 14 amino acids. This chain's CDR3 is CASSLATSQDTQYF. The CDR3, as DNA: TGCGCCAGCAGCTTGGCTACTAGTCAAGATACGCAGTATTTT.